The 3 T cell receptor beta chains reported below all come from one sample, sequenced in a study of T-cell memory formation after mild COVID-19. Each CDR3 protein is one row after TCRdb ran MiXCR on the 5' RACE reads. The sample yields approximately 290,000 distinct CDR3 sequences, about 16% seen once. The specimen was PBMCs or a T cell subset sorted from them (not recorded which). These receptors all come from a man in his late teens or twenties who had mild COVID-19 (a few samples of this study predate the infection). Cell type and time point are not known.

This clonotype was seen a few times. This rearrangement joins TRBV7-9 to TRBJ2-1; 7 bases align to TRBD2. With V trimmed by 11 bases and J by 9 bases, 7 bases remained unmatched. The CDR3 is 11 residues long. Germline V gene lookup returns CDR1 SEHNR and CDR2 FQNEAQ (reference sequence). The CDR3 sequence is CASDGGSEQFF. CDR3 nucleotides: TGTGCCTCGGACGGGGGGAGTGAGCAGTTCTTC. The entire variable domain, with the rest obtained from reference TRBV7-9 and TRBJ2-1, is as follows: DTGVSQNPRHKITKRGQNVTFRCDPISEHNRLYWYRQTLGQGPEFLTYFQNEAQLEKSRLLSDRFSAERPKGSFSTLEIQRTEQGDSAMYLCASDGGSEQFFGPGTRLTVL.

This clonotype was found a few times. This chain joins TRBV29-1 and TRBJ1-1, with D perhaps matching TRBD1 (5 bases). CDR1 and CDR2 from the germline V gene are SQVTM and ANQGSEA. This CDR3 is built from 14 residues. Between the trimmed V and J ends, which lost 6 bases and 6 bases, there was a span of 20 bases. As DNA, the CDR3 is TGCAGCGTCCGGGGCCCCGGCCCAAATGCTGAAGCTTTCTTT. This encodes CSVRGPGPNAEAFF.

This clonotype was detected only a few times. The chain joins TRBV10-3 to TRBJ2-2; 7 nucleotides line up with TRBD2. Germline V lookup: CDR1 ENHRY, CDR2 SYGVKD. Trimming at V came to 2 bases and at J to 2 bases, leaving 5 bases not matched to a gene. CDR3 size: 16 residues. CDR3 loop: CAISEGRGSNTGELFF. The CDR3 nucleotides read TGTGCCATCAGTGAGGGGAGGGGATCTAACACCGGGGAGCTGTTTTTT.